This note documents a single T cell receptor (beta chain) sequence. Looked up from germline, CDR1 is KGHSH and CDR2 is LQKENI. This CDR3 is built from 14 residues. Trimming took 2 bases from V and 1 from J, leaving 8 bases between them. In the original processing: Estimation of nucleated cell counts relied on the amplification of reference gene primers. The assay was immunoSEQ multiplex PCR, and TCRdb's table has in-frame clones only and misses some. V, J and clone size are those of that table, while D and trimming were read from the DNA. The sample carries 200,000 to 250,000 clones, approximately 78% recorded once. The sample comes from a study of blood T cell repertoires in COVID-19.

The gene calls are TRBV18 and TRBJ1-1; D unclear. The receptor comes from a woman aged 80 or over with COVID-19, enrolled during active disease. Sequencing used peripheral blood. In nucleotides, the CDR3 is TGTGCCAGCTCACCAGTGTCGGGGAACACTGAAGCTTTCTTT. It encodes CASSPVSGNTEAFF.